This T cell receptor (beta chain) was recorded in a study of cytomegalovirus exposure and HLA in healthy donors. As regards this clone: What it binds is not known.

Study-wide points: Cytomegalovirus-associated status was assigned to approximately 160 TCR beta chains. In vitro checks showed that three CMV-associated chains really do target CMV antigens.

Sequencing used immunoSEQ multiplex PCR; TCRdb keeps in-frame clones, though not all of them. Of 120,000 to 150,000 clones in the sample, 85% to 90% are singletons; the top ten hold about 3.5%. With 0 bases clipped from V and 4 bases from J, the junction kept 9 bases outside the gene matches. CDR3 length equals 18 residues. Per germline, CDR1 KGHSH and CDR2 LQKENI. The material sequenced was PBMCs. This clonotype was obtained from a young woman in good health and CMV-seropositive. This chain connects TRBV18 to TRBJ2-2, with 9 bases aligning to TRBD2. CDR3 loop: CASSPPGRGRAGTGELFF. The DNA for the CDR3 is TGTGCCAGCTCACCACCGGGACGCGGGAGGGCCGGCACCGGGGAGCTGTTTTTT.